The clone carrying this T cell receptor beta chain was observed a few times. The antigen is undetermined. The data belong to a study of type 1 and type 2 diabetes patients. Germline assignment: CDR1 SGHVS and CDR2 FQNEAQ. There are 18 residues in the CDR3. After removal of 2 bases from V and 2 bases from J, the junction contained 11 bases not matched to a gene. PCR was run on genomic DNA. The TCR beta CDR3 region was amplified using 30 forward and 13 reverse primers. TCRdb recomputed calls from the multiplex PCR reads with MiXCR, one row per CDR3 protein. The table shows a few hundred thousand distinct CDR3 sequences, with approximately 50% occurring only once. Findings and caveats of the study: In type 2 diabetes, highly-expanded CD4+ clones took a median roughly 3.8% of reads. With limited T2D and control samples, some T1D-only expanded clones may not be T1D-specific.

Sequenced sample: peripheral blood mononuclear cells (PBMCs). This TCR came from a man aged 18 to 30 with type 2 diabetes. V is TRBV7-8 and J is TRBJ2-5, with 10 bases that match TRBD2. The CDR3 DNA follows: TGTGCCAGCAGCTTAAGACTAGCGGGCCGGATGGGACAAGAGACCCAGTACTTC. It specifies CASSLRLAGRMGQETQYF.